This section outlines one T cell receptor beta chain sequence together with its context. Its antigen is currently unknown. The sample is drawn from a study of vaccination effects on CD4 cells after COVID-19. Researchers isolated CD4+ T cells once roughly ten days of culture had elapsed. The repertoire was sequenced with immunoSEQ multiplex PCR; TCRdb's copy has only in-frame clones and lacks some. The profile shows about 74,000 clones, roughly three quarters of them singletons. Trimming cost V 7 bases and J 1 base, with 11 bases left between them. The CDR3 spans 15 residues. Germline CDR1 MNHEY, CDR2 SVGAGI.

This TCR was recovered from a human donor who received a COVID-19 vaccine. The rearrangement links TRBV6-5 to TRBJ2-6; unclear D gene. The specimen was CD4+ T cells from PBMCs cultured without peptide, collected before COVID-19 vaccination. The CDR3 is CASIQLGSGANVLTF. The CDR3 DNA is TGTGCCAGCATTCAATTAGGGTCTGGGGCCAACGTCCTGACTTTC.